This T cell receptor (beta chain) was recovered during a study of regulatory T cells in long-lasting Graves disease. Study-wide results and limits: Preferential use of TRBV28, TRBJ1-2 and TRBJ2-5 was seen in persistent disease. Persistent patients shared more public clonotypes (over 2,500) than new patients (roughly 970).

Germline loops: CDR1 MNHEY, CDR2 SVGAGI. The ends were cut back, 4 bases at V and 0 bases at J, with 10 bases in the middle. The CDR3 sequence is 14 residues long. This clonotype was counted many times. Its antigen is unidentified. Time point reported: newly diagnosed GD, antithyroid drugs for less than 3 months. The authors made the TCR library using RNA they extracted from PBMCs. EDTA tubes received approximately 10 milliliters of collected peripheral blood. CDR3-region Arm-PCR and iRepertoire HTBI primers produced the TCR beta libraries. In TCRdb, the multiplex PCR reads were re-called with MiXCR into one record per CDR3 protein. The sample records 350,000 to 400,000 distinct CDR3 sequences, about 16% being singletons.

The sequence was obtained from a female donor with Graves disease. J is TRBJ2-7 and V is TRBV6-5; D is perhaps TRBD1 (5 bases). Material: peripheral blood mononuclear cells (PBMCs), obtained at new diagnosis, from a patient treated with antithyroid drugs. CDR3 coding DNA: TGTGCCAGCAGTTGGACATCGGTCTCCTACGAGCAGTACTTC. This codes for CASSWTSVSYEQYF.